This T cell receptor (beta chain) was sequenced in a study of blood T cell repertoires in COVID-19. The wider study: The study drew acute and convalescent COVID-19 samples from the United States, Italy and Spain. Nucleic acid was either cDNA or gDNA, and it came from T cells, B-cell-depleted T cells, or PBMCs.

In the authors' methods: How many nucleated cells were present was estimated from reference gene primer amplification. The repertoire was sequenced with immunoSEQ multiplex PCR; TCRdb's copy has only in-frame clones and lacks some. V, J and clone size are those of that table, while D and trimming were read from the DNA. The table records some 190,000 clones, roughly 84% of them present only once. CDR3 length: 14 residues. CDR1 SGHKS and CDR2 YYEKEE come from the germline V gene (reference sequence). The junction had 7 bases not matched to a gene; V was cut back by 4 bases and J by 5 bases. V gene TRBV5-5 combines with J gene TRBJ2-7; the match to TRBD1 covers 9 bases. The clonotype comes from a woman over 75 with active or convalescent COVID-19. Material for sequencing was peripheral blood. The CDR3 DNA is TGTGCCAGCAGCACGGGACAGGGTGCCAACGAGCAGTACTTC. Its translation: CASSTGQGANEQYF.